This T cell receptor beta chain was found in a study of cytomegalovirus exposure and HLA in healthy donors. Unrecorded immune exposure was likely among donors, who were nominally healthy when sampled. In the PCR, 60 Vbeta and 13 Jbeta primers were used. The authors' processing: Around 10 million shared chains were among around 80 million unique TCR beta chains counted in a later analysis. Generated by immunoSEQ multiplex PCR, the TCRdb table keeps only in-frame clones and is missing some. V and J calls and clone size are as listed in that table; D and trimming were resolved from the DNA. The data contain tens of thousands of clones, roughly 80% of them singletons. To note about this clone: Its antigen is as yet unknown.

V was clipped by 0 bases and J by 0 bases; unmatched bases: 4. CDR3 length: 17 amino acids. Germline values: CDR1 SGDLS, CDR2 YYNGEE. Study results and limitations: Association of a missense DCLRE1C variant with TCR beta V- and J-gene trimming was reported in a later analysis. Among TCR sequences, most were rare, though some public TCRs appeared in many donors.

The material sequenced was PBMCs. This clonotype was sampled from a human donor in good health. This chain uses TRBV9 with TRBJ1-3; 9 nucleotides agree with TRBD1. The CDR3 here is CASSVGGQGHSGNTIYF. The DNA of the CDR3 is TGTGCCAGCAGCGTAGGCGGACAGGGGCACTCTGGAAACACCATATATTTT.